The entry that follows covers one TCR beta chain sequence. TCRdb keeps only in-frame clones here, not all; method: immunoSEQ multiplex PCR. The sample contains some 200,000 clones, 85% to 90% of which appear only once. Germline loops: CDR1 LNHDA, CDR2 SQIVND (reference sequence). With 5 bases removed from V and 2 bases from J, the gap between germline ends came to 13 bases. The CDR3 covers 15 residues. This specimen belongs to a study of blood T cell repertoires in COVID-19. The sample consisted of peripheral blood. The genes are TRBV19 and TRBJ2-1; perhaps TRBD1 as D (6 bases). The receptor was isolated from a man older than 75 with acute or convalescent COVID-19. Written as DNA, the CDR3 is TGTGCCAGTAGTCCTACAGGGCAGACCTACAATGAGCAGTTCTTC. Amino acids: CASSPTGQTYNEQFF.